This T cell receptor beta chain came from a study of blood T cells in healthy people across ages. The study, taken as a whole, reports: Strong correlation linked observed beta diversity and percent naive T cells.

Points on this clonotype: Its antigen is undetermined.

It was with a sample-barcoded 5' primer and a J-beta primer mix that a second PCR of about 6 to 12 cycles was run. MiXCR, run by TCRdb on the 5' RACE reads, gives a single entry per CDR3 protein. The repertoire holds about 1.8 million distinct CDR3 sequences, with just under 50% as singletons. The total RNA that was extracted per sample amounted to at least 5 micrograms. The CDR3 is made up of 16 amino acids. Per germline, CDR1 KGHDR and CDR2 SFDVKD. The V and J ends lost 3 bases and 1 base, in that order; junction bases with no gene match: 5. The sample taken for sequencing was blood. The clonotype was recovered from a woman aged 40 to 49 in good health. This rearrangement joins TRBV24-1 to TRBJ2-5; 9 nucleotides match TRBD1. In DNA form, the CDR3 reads TGTGCCACCAGTGATACAGGGGGCGCCGTCCAAGAGACCCAGTACTTC. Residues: CATSDTGGAVQETQYF.